The present entry profiles one TCR beta chain with its context. This record belongs to a study of T cell changes during pregnancy in multiple sclerosis. In germline, CDR1 is SQVTM, CDR2 ANQGSEA. Trimming at V came to 6 bases and at J to 6 bases, leaving 9 bases not matched to a gene. The CDR3 covers 14 residues. Sequencing used immunoSEQ multiplex PCR; TCRdb keeps in-frame clones, though not all of them. The profile shows 35,000 to 55,000 clones, about 93% of them singletons. The specimen comprised CD4+ T cells from peripheral blood mononuclear cells, sampled before pregnancy. The chain carries TRBV29-1 and TRBJ2-2; 8 positions agree with TRBD1. The clonotype was recovered from a female donor with multiple sclerosis, enrolled in a pregnancy study. The CDR3 loop is CSVGDRGYPGELFF. The CDR3 region has the DNA TGCAGCGTCGGTGACAGGGGATACCCCGGGGAGCTGTTTTTT.